This T cell receptor beta chain comes out of a study of shared clonotypes between healthy human individuals. Study-wide results and limits: A handful of donors shared 4.5% to 6.5% of their naive CD4 clonotypes. Non-shared clonotypes had lower generation probabilities than those shared by all four donors.

It was CD45RO-negative cells, positively selected for CCR7, that made up naive CD8 cells, with terminally differentiated effector memory CD45RA+ cells excluded. The data were produced by immunoSEQ multiplex PCR, yet TCRdb's version contains in-frame clones alone and is incomplete. The repertoire holds under 700,000 clones, with 85% to 95% as singletons. The germline V and J ends were trimmed by 1 base and 5 bases, with 8 bases remaining between them. Per the germline V gene, CDR1 is LNHDA and CDR2 is SQIVND (reference sequence). The CDR3 runs to 13 residues. This clone was seen a single time. Its antigen is unknown.

The sequenced sample was naive CD8+ T cells sorted from blood. The chain carries TRBV19 and TRBJ1-1; D ambiguous. The receptor's source is a woman under 40 in good health. The CDR3 region is CASSIVGWTEAFF. CDR3 sequence (DNA): TGTGCCAGTAGTATAGTAGGCTGGACTGAAGCTTTCTTT.